A selection of T cell receptor beta chains follows, all from one sample in a study of blood T cell repertoires in COVID-19. Assay used: immunoSEQ multiplex PCR; TCRdb lists only in-frame clones, some missing. The table lists some 90,000 clones, just over 90% of them singletons. Sequenced sample: peripheral blood. The receptors derive from a woman between 50 and 59 years old in a cohort sampled during active COVID-19. Both conserved end residues are part of each CDR3. Each record gives: clone size, J gene, D gene, V gene, CDR3 DNA, CDR3 protein. D genes are given only for firm matches. Some rows mark clone size as missing; the rest say once, few, many or name a class of expanded clone.

-,TRBJ2-5,-,TRBV4-1,TGCGCCAGCAGCCAAGATCGAGAGACCCAGTACTTC,CASSQDRETQYF
-,TRBJ2-3,TRBD2,TRBV4-1,TGCGCCAGCAGAAATCTAGCGGGAGGGCTTGGGCAGTATTTT,CASRNLAGGLGQYF
-,TRBJ2-7,-,TRBV28,TGTGCCAGCAGCCAACCGTTAGACATTCGCGCGCAGTACTTC,CASSQPLDIRAQYF
once,TRBJ2-5,-,TRBV5-6,TGTGCCAGCAGCCTGGACAGATACCAAGAGACCCAGTACTTC,CASSLDRYQETQYF
-,TRBJ1-4,-,TRBV4-2,TGTGCCAGCAGCCGCCTATCAACGAGCGGCGGGGGCGAAAAACTGTTTTTT,CASSRLSTSGGGEKLFF
-,TRBJ2-2,-,TRBV19,TGTGCCAGTAGTGGCCCTAGTTGGGGGGAGCTGTTTTTT,CASSGPSWGELFF
-,TRBJ2-1,TRBD1,TRBV18,TGTGCCAGCTGTGGAACAGGGGGACCCAATGAGCAGTTCTTC,CASCGTGGPNEQFF
-,TRBJ1-6,TRBD1,TRBV7-9,TGTGCCAGCAGCTCGGGACAGGGAAATTCACCCCTCCACTTT,CASSSGQGNSPLHF
-,TRBJ2-3,TRBD2,TRBV7-9,TGTGCCAGCAGCGCCGGGGGGTTGGGCACAGATACGCAGTATTTT,CASSAGGLGTDTQYF
-,TRBJ2-1,TRBD1,TRBV18,TGTGCCAGCTCCCCGGACAGGAATTCCTACAATGAGCAGTTCTTC,CASSPDRNSYNEQFF
-,TRBJ1-5,-,TRBV4-1,TGCGCCAGCAGCCTCGCGCACGGGAATCAGCCCCAGCATTTT,CASSLAHGNQPQHF
once,TRBJ1-4,-,TRBV2,TGTGCCACACACAGGCATGAAAAACTGTTTTTT,CATHRHEKLFF
-,TRBJ1-1,-,TRBV3-1/TRBV3-2,TGTGCCAGCAGCCAAGAATTAGTGGCGGCACCGAACACTGAAGCTTTCTTT,CASSQELVAAPNTEAFF
-,TRBJ1-4,-,TRBV18,TGTGCCAGCTCAAGTGCAGGGATCGAAAAACTGTTTTTT,CASSSAGIEKLFF
-,TRBJ2-1,TRBD2,TRBV5-1,TGCGCCAGCAGCTTGGGGCTCTCTAGCGGCCATAGTAATGAGCAGTTCTTC,CASSLGLSSGHSNEQFF
-,TRBJ1-1,TRBD1,TRBV15,TGTGCCACCAGCAGCCCCAGGACAGGGGTAGACACTGAAGCTTTCTTT,CATSSPRTGVDTEAFF
-,TRBJ2-3,TRBD2,TRBV5-1,TGCGCCAGCAGCTTGGGGCGGGAGGGCCGGACAGATACGCAGTATTTT,CASSLGREGRTDTQYF
-,TRBJ1-2,-,TRBV19,TGTGCCAGTAGTATCAGTAACAGGGTCCAGGCCTATGGCTACACCTTC,CASSISNRVQAYGYTF
-,TRBJ1-3,-,TRBV11-3,TGTGCCAGCAGCTTAGGTGGACACAAGCGCAATTTT,CASSLGGHKRNF
-,TRBJ1-2,-,TRBV5-4,TGTGCCAGCAGCTCTGACGGGGACTATGGCTACACCTTC,CASSSDGDYGYTF
-,TRBJ2-7,TRBD2,TRBV6-2/TRBV6-3,TGTGCCAGCAGTTTACGGGTAGCGGGGGAACTCCCCTACGAGCAGTACTTC,CASSLRVAGELPYEQYF
-,TRBJ2-3,TRBD1,TRBV29-1,TGCAGCGTCGTAGGGGGCGCGGATACGCAGTATTTT,CSVVGGADTQYF
-,TRBJ2-1,TRBD2,TRBV19,TGTGCCAGTAGTCGTGACCTTAGACTAGCGGGAGGCCGCTCCTACAATGAGCAGTTCTTC,CASSRDLRLAGGRSYNEQFF
-,TRBJ2-5,-,TRBV14,TGTGCCAGCAGCCAAGATTCCCAGGGAGAGACCCAGTACTTC,CASSQDSQGETQYF
-,TRBJ2-5,-,TRBV6-6,TGTGCCAGCGGGATGACAGACACAGAGACCCAGTACTTC,CASGMTDTETQYF
-,TRBJ2-1,TRBD2,TRBV15,TGTGCCACCAGCAGGACTAGCGGGGGCTCCTACAATGAGCAGTTCTTC,CATSRTSGGSYNEQFF
-,TRBJ1-2,-,TRBV4-2,TGTGCCAGCAGCCAATCGCAAGCGGGGGGGTTGAACTATGGCTACACCTTC,CASSQSQAGGLNYGYTF
-,TRBJ1-1,-,TRBV5-6,TGTGCCAGCAGCCGACAGATATGGGAACGAGGCACTGAAGCTTTCTTT,CASSRQIWERGTEAFF
-,TRBJ1-4,TRBD1,TRBV6-5,TGTGCCAGCAGATACAGGGGAGGTGAAAAACTGTTTTTT,CASRYRGGEKLFF
-,TRBJ1-2,-,TRBV18,TGTGCCAGCTCACCCCAAAGATGGAAAGGAGGGGCATATGGCTACACCTTC,CASSPQRWKGGAYGYTF
-,TRBJ2-3,TRBD2,TRBV11-3,TGTGCCAGCAGCTCCGGGACTAGCGGGAGTTCAGATACGCAGTATTTT,CASSSGTSGSSDTQYF
-,TRBJ1-1,-,TRBV4-2,TGTGCCAGCAGCCAAGACGGGACTTCTGCGTGGCCTGAAGCTTTCTTT,CASSQDGTSAWPEAFF
-,TRBJ2-5,TRBD2,TRBV4-1,TGCGCCAGCAGCCAAGGGCGGACTAGGGACTGGGGGACCCAGTACTTC,CASSQGRTRDWGTQYF
once,TRBJ2-2,-,TRBV28,TGTGCCAGCGGGGGAGGCATAGACACCGGGGAGCTGTTTTTT,CASGGGIDTGELFF
-,TRBJ2-1,TRBD2,TRBV4-1,TGCGCCAGCAGCCAGACTAGCGGAGGGGGGTACAATGAGCAGTTCTTC,CASSQTSGGGYNEQFF
-,TRBJ2-3,TRBD2,TRBV27,TGTGCCAGCAGTCCCGGGACTAGCGGGAGTGGTACGCAGTATTTT,CASSPGTSGSGTQYF
-,TRBJ2-7,TRBD2,TRBV5-6,TGTGCCAGCAGCTTGGGGGGACTACGAGTCTTC,CASSLGGLRVF
-,TRBJ2-3,-,TRBV2,TGTGCCAGCAGTCGTGCAGATACGCAGTATTTT,CASSRADTQYF
-,TRBJ1-5,TRBD1,TRBV6-6,TGTGCCAGCAGGAGGGACAGAAATAGCAATCAGCCCCAGCATTTT,CASRRDRNSNQPQHF
once,TRBJ2-5,-,TRBV9,TGTGCCAGCAGCGTAGGATTGGGGGCTGCCTGGGAGACCCAGTACTTC,CASSVGLGAAWETQYF
-,TRBJ1-2,-,TRBV11-2,TGTGCCAGCAGCTTAGACGGTCCCTATGGCTACACCTTC,CASSLDGPYGYTF
-,TRBJ2-7,TRBD2,TRBV28,TGTGCCAGTTTCGGGAGGCCCTACGAGCAGTACTTC,CASFGRPYEQYF
-,TRBJ1-1,TRBD1,TRBV25-1,TGTGCCAGCAGTGCCAACTCACAGGGGTTGGGGTCGAACACTGAAGCTTTCTTT,CASSANSQGLGSNTEAFF
-,TRBJ1-2,-,TRBV10-3,TGTGCCATCAGTGAAGGGGCTACAGGGAACTATGGCTACACCTTC,CAISEGATGNYGYTF
-,TRBJ2-3,TRBD2,TRBV30,TGTGCCTGGAGACTGGGACTAGCGTTGAGCACAGATACGCAGTATTTT,CAWRLGLALSTDTQYF
-,TRBJ1-2,TRBD1,TRBV11-2,TGTGCCAGCAGCATCAGGTCCGGGCAGGGGGAGGCTTATGGCTACACCTTC,CASSIRSGQGEAYGYTF
once,TRBJ1-1,-,TRBV2,TGTGCCAGATCCGGACAGACTGAAGCTTTCTTT,CARSGQTEAFF
-,TRBJ2-4,TRBD1,TRBV7-6,TGTGCCAGCAGCCCCGGGACAGGGGGAGCCTTAGCCAAAAACATTCAGTACTTC,CASSPGTGGALAKNIQYF
few,TRBJ2-1,-,TRBV2,TGTGCCAGCAGTGCTGACAATGAGCAGTTCTTC,CASSADNEQFF
-,TRBJ2-2,-,TRBV27,TGTGCCAGCAGTTTATACGGGGACACGAACACCGGGGAGCTGTTTTTT,CASSLYGDTNTGELFF
-,TRBJ1-4,-,TRBV5-8,TGTGCCAGCAGCATATCAGAATCCGCCAGCGTTTTT,CASSISESASVF
-,TRBJ2-3,TRBD2,TRBV4-1,TGCGCCAGCAGCCGTACTAGCGGGGGGGGGTATAGCACAGATACGCAGTATTTT,CASSRTSGGGYSTDTQYF
-,TRBJ1-5,-,TRBV28,-,CASSFLAGRPGPGNQPQHF